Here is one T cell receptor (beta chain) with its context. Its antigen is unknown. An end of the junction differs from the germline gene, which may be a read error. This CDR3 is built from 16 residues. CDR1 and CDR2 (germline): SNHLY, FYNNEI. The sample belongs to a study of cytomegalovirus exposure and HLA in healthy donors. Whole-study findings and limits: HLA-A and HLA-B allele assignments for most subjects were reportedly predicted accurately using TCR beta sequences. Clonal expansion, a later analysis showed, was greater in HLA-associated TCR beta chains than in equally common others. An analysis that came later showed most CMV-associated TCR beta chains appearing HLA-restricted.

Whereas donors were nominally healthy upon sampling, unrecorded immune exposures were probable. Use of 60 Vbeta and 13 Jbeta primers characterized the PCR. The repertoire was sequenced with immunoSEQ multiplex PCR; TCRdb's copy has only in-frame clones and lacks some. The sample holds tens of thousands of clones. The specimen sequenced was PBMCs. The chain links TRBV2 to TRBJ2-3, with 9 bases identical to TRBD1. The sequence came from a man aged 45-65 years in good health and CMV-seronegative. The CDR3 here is CASREGTGRMTDTQYF. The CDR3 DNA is TGTGCCAGCAGGGAAGGGACAGGGCGTATGACAGATACGCAGTATTTT.